This TCR beta chain came from a study of cytomegalovirus exposure and HLA in healthy donors. Findings and caveats of the study: A prior analysis recorded that most TCR beta V segments were productive about 87% or about 30% of the time.

Points on this clone: Antigen: not known.

A multiplex PCR was run with 60 Vbeta primers and 13 Jbeta primers. TCRdb's table, derived via immunoSEQ multiplex PCR, lists solely in-frame clones and lacks some. The table records around 60,000 clones, about 84% of them present only once. The sequence derives from a male donor in good health and CMV-seronegative. The sample consisted of PBMCs.

In nucleotides, the CDR3 is TGTGCCAGCAGTGAAGCCGGGACAGGGTGGAACACTGAAGCTTTCTTT. It is translated as CASSEAGTGWNTEAFF. This chain uses TRBV2 with TRBJ1-1; 9 bases map to TRBD1. Germline-derived CDR1 and CDR2 are SNHLY and FYNNEI. This CDR3 has 16 residues. The junction had 3 bases not matched to a gene; V was cut back by 0 bases and J by 1 base.